This T cell receptor beta chain was profiled in a study of radiation and T cells in renal cell carcinoma. TCRdb's table, derived via immunoSEQ multiplex PCR, lists solely in-frame clones and lacks some. The table includes about 90,000 clones, roughly 82% detected once. Documented time point: blood 4 weeks post-SBRT, at nephrectomy. Treatment here: 15 Gy SBRT to primary tumor, nephrectomy 4 weeks later. Nephrectomy followed 15 Gy stereotactic body radiation by 4 weeks. Blood was sampled at baseline, 2 weeks and 4 weeks after SBRT. This CDR3 has 16 residues. Looked up from germline, CDR1 is SNHLY and CDR2 is FYNNEI. After removal of 2 bases from V and 7 bases from J, the junction contained 8 bases not matched to a gene.

Here the sequenced sample was blood, taken from a patient whose treatment included radiotherapy and nephrectomy. This clonotype was obtained from a man aged 60 to 75 with renal cell carcinoma. J is TRBJ2-2 and V is TRBV2, with TRBD2 identical over 9 bases. DNA for the CDR3: TGTGCCAGCAGTGAAAGGGCGGGAGGGCCCCACGGGGAGCTGTTTTTT. Its translation is CASSERAGGPHGELFF.